Following are 30 T cell receptor beta chains from one sample sequenced in a study of regulatory T cells in long-lasting Graves disease. Arm-PCR of CDR3 regions and iRepertoire HTBI primers were used to build TCR beta libraries. One entry per CDR3 protein results from TCRdb running MiXCR on the multiplex PCR reads. The data show 200,000 to 250,000 distinct CDR3 sequences, roughly 18% seen once. The time point: newly diagnosed GD, antithyroid drugs for less than 3 months. RNA isolated from PBMCs was used to make the TCR library. The data also belong to a second study, concerning T cells in Graves' hyperthyroidism and ophthalmopathy.

Sequencing used peripheral blood mononuclear cells (PBMCs), obtained at new diagnosis, from a patient treated with antithyroid drugs. The receptors derive from a young woman with Graves disease.

In its sample, this clonotype was seen once. The chain couples TRBV20-1 to TRBJ2-3; TRBD2 aligns across 14 bases. CDR3 length: 14 amino acids. Germline CDR1 and CDR2: DFQATT and SNEGSKA (reference sequence). The trim removed 5 bases at V and 10 bases at J, leaving 8 bases unmatched. CDR3 nucleotide sequence: TGCAGTGCTCCCTCCGGGACTAGCGGGAGTGCGCAGTATTTT. Translated: CSAPSGTSGSAQYF.

This clonotype was counted at least ten times. The rearrangement joins TRBV30 to TRBJ2-7, with 9 bases identical to TRBD1. The CDR3 covers 15 residues. After removal of 3 bases from V and 2 bases from J, the junction contained 8 bases not matched to a gene. Germline loops: CDR1 GTSNPN, CDR2 SVGIG (reference sequence). Here the CDR3 reads CAWRGTGRGPYEQYF. The CDR3 nucleotides read TGTGCCTGGAGGGGGACAGGGCGGGGACCCTACGAGCAGTACTTC.

Comments on this clonotype: One base separates it from a far larger clone, so it is likely a read error. This chain connects TRBV14 to TRBJ2-3; TRBD2 agrees at 9 bases. Per the germline V gene, CDR1 is SGHDN and CDR2 is FVKESK. J gave up 4 bases and V 0 bases, and 5 bases lay outside the gene matches. CDR3 length equals 16 residues. CDR3: CASSQDVAGVSDTQYF. The CDR3 DNA sequence: TGTGCCAGCAGCCAAGATGTAGCGGGAGTGTCAGATACGCAGTATTTT. The full variable domain, rest sourced from reference TRBV14 and TRBJ2-3, is EAGVTQFPSHSVIEKGQTVTLRCDPISGHDNLYWYRRVMGKEIKFLLHFVKESKQDESGMPNNRFLAERTGGTYSTLKVQPAELEDSGVYFCASSQDVAGVSDTQYFGPGTRLTVL.

At least ten counts were recorded for this clonotype. The V and J genes are TRBV20-1 and TRBJ2-1, with D maybe TRBD1 (6 bases). The CDR3 is 12 residues long. The V end lost 6 bases, the J end lost 6 bases, and 12 bases lay between the germline ends. Germline assignment: CDR1 DFQATT and CDR2 SNEGSKA (reference sequence). CDR3 sequence: CSAPNRANEQFF. CDR3 in DNA: TGCAGTGCCCCAAACAGGGCCAATGAGCAGTTCTTC.

Note on this clonotype: A single base is all that separates this from a far larger clone, so a read error is likely. The chain uses TRBV7-9 and TRBJ2-7; D remains ambiguous. The length of the CDR3 is 13 residues. V was shortened by 7 bases and J by 0 bases, with 10 bases between the two germline ends. Germline-derived CDR1 and CDR2 are SEHNR and FQNEAQ (reference sequence). The chain's CDR3 is CASNLIRSYEQYF. CDR3 sequence (DNA): TGTGCCAGCAATTTAATCCGCTCCTACGAGCAGTACTTC.

This clonotype came up many times. The chain employs TRBV6-1 and TRBJ2-1, with 14 positions matching TRBD2. CDR1 is MNHNS and CDR2 is SASEGT in the germline V gene. Losses at the gene ends were 7 bases for V and 8 bases for J; bases not matched to a gene: 7. This CDR3 is 15 amino acids long. This CDR3 reads CASTERLAGGDEQFF. Written as DNA, the CDR3 is TGTGCCAGCACCGAACGACTAGCGGGGGGGGATGAGCAGTTCTTC.

The chain carries TRBV3-1 and TRBJ1-1, with TRBD1 identical over 10 bases. This CDR3 region has 13 residues. Germline V CDR1 and CDR2: LGHDT, YNNKEL (reference sequence). J lost 10 bases, V lost 4 bases, and 6 bases had no gene match. The DNA for the CDR3 is TGTGCCAGCAGCCCTGGACAGGGGGGGCCAGCTTTCTTT. Translated, it gives CASSPGQGGPAFF.

Only one count was recorded for this clonotype. The chain combines TRBV5-1 with TRBJ2-7; tentative D call: TRBD1 (5 bases). The germline CDR1 and CDR2 sequences are SGHRS and YFSETQ. The V end was cut by 5 bases, the J end by 0 bases, with 9 bases between. This CDR3 region has 13 residues. The CDR3, as DNA: TGCGCCAGCAGACCAGGGCTCTCCTACGAGCAGTACTTC. It specifies CASRPGLSYEQYF.

This clonotype was seen at least ten times. V and J are TRBV10-2 and TRBJ1-6; weak D call: TRBD1 (6 bases). Trimming shortened V by 6 bases and J by 6 bases, and 9 bases separated the two germline ends. The germline CDR1 and CDR2 sequences are WSHSY and SAAADI. CDR3 length equals 13 residues. The CDR3 DNA sequence: TGCGCCAGCAGCGGGACAAGTAATTCACCCCTCCACTTT. It encodes CASSGTSNSPLHF.

In this sample, this clonotype turned up many times. The chain joins TRBV29-1 to TRBJ2-3; possible D gene TRBD1, 5 bases. V was trimmed by 7 bases and J by 4 bases, leaving 12 bases between them. CDR1 SQVTM and CDR2 ANQGSEA come from the germline V gene. The CDR3 covers 12 residues. CDR3 sequence reads: CSAQGVADTQYF. Here the CDR3 DNA reads TGCAGCGCCCAGGGTGTCGCAGATACGCAGTATTTT.

In its sample, this clonotype was seen many times. This chain uses TRBV7-8 with TRBJ1-1; 9 nucleotides match TRBD1. Germline-derived CDR1 and CDR2 are SGHVS and FQNEAQ. The CDR3 covers 15 residues. Germline trimming cut 1 base from V and 4 bases from J; bases unmatched to any gene: 4. The CDR3: CASSLERTGATEAFF. CDR3 DNA: TGTGCCAGCAGCTTAGAGCGGACAGGGGCCACTGAAGCTTTCTTT. Together with reference TRBV7-8 and TRBJ1-1, the CDR3 gives the full variable domain: GAGVSQSPRYKVAKRGQDVALRCDPISGHVSLFWYQQALGQGPEFLTYFQNEAQLDKSGLPSDRFFAERPEGSVSTLKIQRTQQEDSAVYLCASSLERTGATEAFFGQGTRLTVV.

The gene calls are TRBV11-1 and TRBJ1-2, with 12 positions matching TRBD1. Germline lookup yields CDR1 SGHAT and CDR2 FQDESV (reference sequence). This CDR3 has 17 amino acids. The V and J ends lost 1 base and 5 bases, in that order; junction bases with no gene match: 8. Here the CDR3 reads CASSLVGTGGAPYGYTF. The CDR3 nucleotides are TGTGCCAGCAGCTTAGTCGGGACAGGGGGCGCCCCGTATGGCTACACCTTC.

This clonotype was observed at least ten times. V is TRBV3-1 and J is TRBJ2-7, with a possible D match to TRBD1 (5 bases). The CDR3 sequence is 15 residues long. Trimming removed 2 bases at V and 0 bases at J, with 11 bases between. From germline, CDR1 is LGHDT and CDR2 YNNKEL (reference sequence). The CDR3 nucleotides are TGTGCCAGCAGCCAAACAGGTGTCTTCTCCTACGAGCAGTACTTC. It yields the protein CASSQTGVFSYEQYF.

This clonotype was picked up many times. The genes are TRBV19 and TRBJ1-5; D is possibly TRBD1 (6 bases). The CDR3 sequence is 16 residues long. Trimming took off 3 bases at V and 1 base at J, with 13 bases between the two ends. Germline V CDR1 and CDR2: LNHDA, SQIVND (reference sequence). DNA of the CDR3: TGTGCCAGTAGTATGCGGCAGGGGAGGAGCAATCAGCCCCAGCATTTT. It translates to CASSMRQGRSNQPQHF.

This chain links TRBV30 with TRBJ2-7, with TRBD2 as a possible D gene (6 bases). V shed 7 bases and J shed 3 bases, with 13 bases lying between them. CDR3 length equals 12 residues. Germline CDR1 and CDR2: GTSNPN and SVGIG (reference sequence). The CDR3 DNA reads TGTGCCTACACCAGGACTAACTACGAGCAGTACTTC. Translation: CAYTRTNYEQYF.

This clonotype was recorded at least ten times. This chain uses TRBV20-1 with TRBJ2-1, with D perhaps TRBD1 or TRBD2 (6 bases each). The V gene's germline CDR1 is DFQATT and CDR2 SNEGSKA (reference sequence). Trimming shortened V by 4 bases and J by 7 bases, and 20 bases separated the two germline ends. The CDR3 is made up of 15 amino acids. DNA of the CDR3: TGCAGTGCTATAAGGCGGGACATTAACCGAAATGAGCAGTTCTTC. Amino acids: CSAIRRDINRNEQFF.

This clonotype showed up many times. This chain joins TRBV6-1 and TRBJ2-7, with 14 positions matching TRBD2. Germline values: CDR1 MNHNS, CDR2 SASEGT. This CDR3 has 21 amino acids. V gave up 3 bases and J gave up 3 bases; unmatched junction bases: 19. Here the CDR3 reads CASSDPQGSGLAGVEGYEQYF. The CDR3 DNA follows: TGTGCCAGCAGTGACCCACAGGGATCGGGACTAGCGGGAGTAGAAGGCTACGAGCAGTACTTC.

This clonotype was counted ten times or more. The chain links TRBV18 to TRBJ1-5; D not certain. CDR1 KGHSH and CDR2 LQKENI come from the germline V gene. The CDR3 sequence is 13 residues long. V lost 3 bases to trimming and J lost 7 bases, with 10 bases between them. The DNA for the CDR3 is TGTGCCAGCTCACCGAAGGGTGGCCAGCCCCAGCATTTT. Translated, it gives CASSPKGGQPQHF. Using reference TRBV18 and TRBJ1-5 for the parts outside the CDR3, the full variable domain is NAGVMQNPRHLVRRRGQEARLRCSPMKGHSHVYWYRQLPEEGLKFMVYLQKENIIDESGMPKERFSAEFPKEGPSILRIQQVVRGDSAAYFCASSPKGGQPQHFGDGTRLSIL.

In the case of this clonotype: One end of the junction fails to match germline, which may point to a read error. The chain carries TRBV13 and TRBJ2-7; D ambiguous. The V gene's germline CDR1 is PRHDT and CDR2 FYEKMQ (reference sequence). The CDR3 consists of 12 residues. In DNA form, the CDR3 reads TGTGCCAGCAGCTTACTGTCCTGCGAGCAGTACTTC. It encodes CASSLLSCEQYF. Based on the CDR3 plus reference TRBV13 and TRBJ2-7, the full variable domain is AAGVIQSPRHLIKEKRETATLKCYPIPRHDTVYWYQQGPGQDPQFLISFYEKMQSDKGSIPDRFSAQQFSDYHSELNMSSLELGDSALYFCASSLLSCEQYFGPGTRLTVT.

This clonotype has a handful of counts. The rearrangement joins TRBV6-4 to TRBJ2-3, with 10 positions matching TRBD2. Germline values: CDR1 MRHNA, CDR2 SNTAGT. The CDR3 is made up of 16 amino acids. The trim removed 3 bases at V and 5 bases at J, leaving 8 bases unmatched. CDR3: CASSEGSGGAGDTQYF. The CDR3 DNA reads TGTGCCAGCAGTGAAGGCAGCGGGGGGGCCGGAGATACGCAGTATTTT.

This clonotype has at least ten counts. The rearrangement joins TRBV6-1 to TRBJ1-5, with D tentatively TRBD1 (5 bases). The CDR3 has 15 amino acids. V was trimmed by 2 bases and J by 0 bases, leaving 8 bases between them. The germline V gene encodes CDR1 MNHNS and CDR2 SASEGT. The CDR3 loop reads CASSEWGNSNQPQHF. In nucleotides, the CDR3 is TGTGCCAGCAGTGAATGGGGCAATAGCAATCAGCCCCAGCATTTT.

This clonotype was counted at least ten times. The V call is TRBV3-1, the J call TRBJ2-1; TRBD2 is a possible D gene (6 bases). CDR1 and CDR2 from the germline V gene are LGHDT and YNNKEL (reference sequence). Trimming took 0 bases from V and 7 from J, leaving 10 bases between them. CDR3 length equals 14 residues. The CDR3 loop is CASSQEPLANEQFF. CDR3 bases: TGTGCCAGCAGCCAAGAACCACTAGCTAATGAGCAGTTCTTC.

The CDR3 loop reads CASSPVTAGSNSIYF. CDR3 nucleotide sequence: TGTGCCAGCTCACCAGTAACCGCAGGGTCGAACTCGATATATTTT. The chain uses TRBV18 and TRBJ1-3; D might be TRBD1 (5 bases). CDR3 length: 15 amino acids. The germline CDR1 and CDR2 sequences are KGHSH and LQKENI. The V gene lost 2 bases and the J gene lost 13 bases, with 21 bases spanning the gap.

This clonotype came up many times. The V and J genes are TRBV6-2 or TRBV6-3 and TRBJ1-6, with TRBD1 identical over 7 bases. There are 16 residues in the CDR3. The germline V gene encodes CDR1 MNHEY and CDR2 SVGEGT. With V trimmed by 5 bases and J by 10 bases, 14 bases remained unmatched. CDR3 nucleotides: TGTGCCAGCAGTGACCCGTCAGGAAGGGGGCGGTCACCCCTCCACTTT. It specifies CASSDPSGRGRSPLHF.

This clonotype was found many times. This rearrangement joins TRBV30 to TRBJ1-4; D is undetermined. This CDR3 contains 12 residues. The germline V gene has CDR1 GTSNPN and CDR2 SVGIG (reference sequence). V lost 2 bases and J 5 bases, leaving 6 bases between the germline ends. CDR3 in DNA: TGTGCCTGGAGTCACGGGAATGAAAAACTGTTTTTT. Its protein product is CAWSHGNEKLFF. The full variable domain, completed using reference TRBV30 and TRBJ1-4, is SQTIHQWPATLVQPVGSPLSLECTVEGTSNPNLYWYRQAAGRGLQLLFYSVGIGQISSEVPQNLSASRPQDRQFILSSKKLLLSDSGFYLCAWSHGNEKLFFGSGTQLSVL.

The V and J genes are TRBV4-1 and TRBJ2-2; D is perhaps TRBD1 or TRBD2 (6 bases each). The CDR3 consists of 17 residues. V was trimmed by 0 bases and J by 2 bases, leaving 13 bases between them. Germline V CDR1 and CDR2: MGHRA, YSYEKL. CDR3 nucleotides: TGCGCCAGCAGCCAAGATGGGTGGGGGGCTAACACCGGGGAGCTGTTTTTT. This translates into CASSQDGWGANTGELFF.

The sample holds many counts of this clonotype. The gene calls are TRBV30 and TRBJ2-7; 8 bases match TRBD1. Germline V lookup: CDR1 GTSNPN, CDR2 SVGIG (reference sequence). This CDR3 contains 15 residues. J lost 1 base, V lost 0 bases, and 5 bases had no gene match. The CDR3 DNA reads TGTGCCTGGAGTGTACCGACAGGGGAATCCTACGAGCAGTACTTC. It yields the protein CAWSVPTGESYEQYF.

The chain is built from TRBV20-1 and TRBJ1-6; 7 positions match TRBD1. This CDR3 has 14 residues. CDR1 and CDR2 (germline): DFQATT, SNEGSKA (reference sequence). The trim removed 1 base at V and 7 bases at J, leaving 4 bases unmatched. The CDR3 sequence is CSARAGTDNSPLHF. The CDR3 region has the DNA TGCAGTGCTAGAGCCGGGACAGACAATTCACCCCTCCACTTT.

This clonotype was detected many times. The V and J genes are TRBV10-1 and TRBJ2-7, with D unresolved. This CDR3 is 15 amino acids long. CDR1 is WNHNN, CDR2 SYGVQD, per germline (reference sequence). Trimming stripped 2 bases from V and 3 bases from J, with 14 bases between. The CDR3 reads CASSERTTGNYEQYF. CDR3 sequence (DNA): TGCGCCAGCAGTGAGCGTACTACTGGAAACTACGAGCAGTACTTC.

The chain links TRBV19 to TRBJ1-6; D call uncertain. This CDR3 is built from 15 residues. Between the trimmed V and J ends, which lost 4 bases and 7 bases, there was a span of 14 bases. CDR1 and CDR2 (germline): LNHDA, SQIVND (reference sequence). The CDR3: CASSREGRSNSPLHF. In DNA, the CDR3 is TGTGCCAGTAGTAGAGAGGGCCGTTCCAATTCACCCCTCCACTTT.